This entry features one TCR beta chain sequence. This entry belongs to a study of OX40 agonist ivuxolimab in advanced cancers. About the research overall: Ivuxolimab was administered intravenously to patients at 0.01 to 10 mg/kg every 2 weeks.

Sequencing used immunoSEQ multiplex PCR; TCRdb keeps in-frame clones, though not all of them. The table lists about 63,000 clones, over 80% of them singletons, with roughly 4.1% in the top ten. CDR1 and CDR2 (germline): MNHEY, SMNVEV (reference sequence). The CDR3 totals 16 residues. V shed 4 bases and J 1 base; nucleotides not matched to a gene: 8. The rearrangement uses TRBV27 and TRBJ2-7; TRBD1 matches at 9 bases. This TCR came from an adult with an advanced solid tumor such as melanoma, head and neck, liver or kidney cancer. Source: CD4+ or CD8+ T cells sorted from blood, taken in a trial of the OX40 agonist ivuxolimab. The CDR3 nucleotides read TGTGCCAGCAGTTCTCATCCCGGGACAGGGTCCTACGAGCAGTACTTC. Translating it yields CASSSHPGTGSYEQYF.